This T cell receptor (beta chain) was retrieved from a study of shared clonotypes between healthy human individuals. The overall study: Three plates each covered CD4 naive and memory; CD8 naive two, CD8 memory one. Study observations and caveats: An anticipated effect of sequencing depth on clonotype sharing among donors was recognized.

The protocol was immunoSEQ multiplex PCR, while the TCRdb copy is restricted to in-frame clones and leaves out a portion. This table has about 640,000 clones, approximately 75% appearing once. This clone occurred a few times. The target antigen is unknown. The source material was memory CD4+ T cells sorted from blood. Subset given: CD45RA-negative fraction. The clonotype originates from a woman between 25 and 40 years old in good health.

CDR3 nucleotides: TGCGCCAGCAGCTTGGTTTGGTCCCGGACGGGAGCCTACGAGCAGTACTTC. Its protein product is CASSLVWSRTGAYEQYF. The V gene is TRBV5-1, the J gene TRBJ2-7; D is perhaps TRBD2 (6 bases). The V end was cut by 0 bases, the J end by 2 bases, with 18 bases between. There are 17 residues in the CDR3. Germline lookup yields CDR1 SGHRS and CDR2 YFSETQ.